Presented here are 8 T cell receptor beta chains from one specimen sequenced in a study of blood T cell repertoires in COVID-19. The table came from immunoSEQ multiplex PCR; TCRdb's copy has only in-frame clones and leaves some out. Of fewer than 250,000 clones in the sample, around 80% were seen once. The sample consisted of peripheral blood. These receptor sequences come from a woman of 80 years or more with acute or convalescent COVID-19.

This rearrangement joins TRBV7-6 to TRBJ1-3; no reliable D call. Per the germline V gene, CDR1 is SGHVS and CDR2 is FNYEAQ. V lost 3 bases and J 0 bases, leaving 12 bases between the germline ends. The CDR3 is made up of 16 amino acids. CDR3 loop: CASSFAPQVSGNTIYF. CDR3 bases: TGTGCCAGCAGCTTTGCCCCACAAGTCTCTGGAAACACCATATATTTT.

This clone was counted a few times. The gene calls are TRBV19 and TRBJ1-2; D is possibly TRBD1 (6 bases). V lost 6 bases, J lost 7 bases, and 15 bases lay in between. CDR1 LNHDA and CDR2 SQIVND come from the germline V gene (reference sequence). CDR3 length equals 13 residues. CDR3 loop: CASRERGYVGYTF. The CDR3 bases are TGTGCCAGTAGAGAGAGGGGGTATGTTGGCTACACCTTC.

The chain combines TRBV5-1 with TRBJ2-7; D possibly corresponds to TRBD1 (6 bases). Trimming took off 3 bases at V and 2 bases at J, with 12 bases between the two ends. Germline loops: CDR1 SGHRS, CDR2 YFSETQ. The CDR3 has 14 amino acids. For the CDR3, the DNA is TGCGCCAGCAGCTCCGGACAGCCCCCCTACGAGCAGTACTTC. Residues: CASSSGQPPYEQYF.

The chain uses TRBV3-1 (or the pseudogene TRBV3-2) and TRBJ1-3; TRBD1 matches 7 bases. V was pared by 0 bases and J by 2 bases, with 4 bases of the junction left unmatched. The length of the CDR3 is 16 residues. The germline V gene has CDR1 LGHDT and CDR2 YNNKEL (reference sequence). The chain's CDR3 is CASSQDSQGAGNTIYF. CDR3 sequence (DNA): TGTGCCAGCAGCCAAGACAGTCAGGGGGCTGGAAACACCATATATTTT.

This clone has only one observation. This chain links TRBV27 with TRBJ1-5, with 8 bases that match TRBD1. V was clipped by 4 bases and J by 5 bases; unmatched bases: 7. Germline lookup yields CDR1 MNHEY and CDR2 SMNVEV (reference sequence). The CDR3 covers 15 residues. The CDR3 loop is CASSYRTGLDQPQHF. DNA for the CDR3: TGTGCCAGCAGTTATCGGACAGGGTTGGATCAGCCCCAGCATTTT.

The chain uses TRBV11-2 and TRBJ2-1; 7 bases fit TRBD1. Per germline, CDR1 SGHAT and CDR2 FQNNGV. Germline trimming cut 8 bases from V and 8 bases from J; bases unmatched to any gene: 15. CDR3 length: 15 amino acids. CDR3 nucleotide sequence: TGTGCCAGCGCACGGCCGAGACAGGGAGTGTATGAGCAGTTCTTC. This encodes CASARPRQGVYEQFF.

This chain uses TRBV11-2 with TRBJ2-5; weak D call: TRBD1 (6 bases). With 5 bases removed from V and 2 bases from J, the gap between germline ends came to 12 bases. CDR3 length: 14 residues. Germline CDR1 is SGHAT and CDR2 is FQNNGV. The CDR3 loop is CASSPQGGQETQYF. The CDR3 DNA sequence: TGTGCCAGCAGCCCACAGGGTGGTCAAGAGACCCAGTACTTC.

The chain recombines TRBV4-3 with TRBJ2-1; TRBD2 matches 11 bases. V lost 1 base, J lost 9 bases, and 11 bases stayed unmatched. Germline V gene data show CDR1 as LGHNA and CDR2 as YSLEER. This CDR3 is built from 17 residues. The CDR3 region has the DNA TGCGCCAGCAGCCAAGGAAGTAGCGGGGGGGCCAGGGGTGAGCAGTTCTTC. This sequence encodes CASSQGSSGGARGEQFF.